These 22 T cell receptor beta chains came from one sample sequenced in a study of T cell responses to AZD1222 COVID-19 vaccine. TCRdb keeps only in-frame clones here, not all; method: immunoSEQ multiplex PCR. In the table there are roughly 67,000 clones, more than 70% of which are singletons. The sequences come from peripheral blood, collected on day 0 of AZD1222 vaccination. These receptors were taken from an adult in good health.

This clone was picked up one time. This chain connects TRBV24-1 to TRBJ2-2, with unresolved D. The CDR3 has 12 residues. The V gene lost 8 bases and the J gene lost 3 bases, with 6 bases spanning the gap. CDR1 KGHDR and CDR2 SFDVKD come from the germline V gene. CDR3 coding DNA: TGTGCCACCACGGGTGACACCGGGGAGCTGTTTTTT. Amino acids: CATTGDTGELFF.

The rearrangement links TRBV15 to TRBJ2-1, with 12 bases lining up with TRBD2. Germline CDR1 is LNHNV and CDR2 is YYDKDF (reference sequence). This CDR3 is 15 amino acids long. The V and J ends lost 4 bases and 4 bases, in that order; junction bases with no gene match: 2. The CDR3 DNA is TGTGCCACCAGCACTACTAGCGGGAGGTACAATGAGCAGTTCTTC. It specifies CATSTTSGRYNEQFF.

V and J are TRBV9 and TRBJ2-7; D unclear. V lost 0 bases and J lost 1, with 8 bases in between. This CDR3 has 14 residues. The germline V gene has CDR1 SGDLS and CDR2 YYNGEE. The CDR3, as DNA: TGTGCCAGCAGCGTAGACGGCGATTCCTACGAGCAGTACTTC. It specifies CASSVDGDSYEQYF.

The chain combines TRBV7-9 with TRBJ2-1; D unresolved. The CDR3 consists of 15 residues. Deletions cut 1 base from V and 8 bases from J, with 15 bases between. Germline CDR1 SEHNR, CDR2 FQNEAQ (reference sequence). The CDR3 reads CASSLDLGPAHEQFF. CDR3 coding DNA: TGTGCCAGCAGCTTAGACTTAGGCCCCGCTCATGAGCAGTTCTTC.

The rearrangement links TRBV30 to TRBJ1-1; TRBD1 might be the D (5 bases). The germline V gene encodes CDR1 GTSNPN and CDR2 SVGIG (reference sequence). V lost 4 bases and J 3 bases, leaving 15 bases between the germline ends. This CDR3 is built from 14 residues. CDR3 protein: CAWIVGAGDTEAFF. CDR3 nucleotide sequence: TGTGCCTGGATAGTAGGGGCCGGGGACACTGAAGCTTTCTTT. Filled out from reference TRBV30 and TRBJ1-1, the complete variable domain reads SQTIHQWPATLVQPVGSPLSLECTVEGTSNPNLYWYRQAAGRGLQLLFYSVGIGQISSEVPQNLSASRPQDRQFILSSKKLLLSDSGFYLCAWIVGAGDTEAFFGQGTRLTVV.

This rearrangement joins TRBV19 to TRBJ1-5, with 7 bases lining up with TRBD1. CDR3 length: 12 amino acids. CDR1 is LNHDA, CDR2 SQIVND, per germline (reference sequence). The V gene end was trimmed by 8 bases and the J gene end by 9 bases; junction bases not matched to a gene: 7. The CDR3 region is CASATGSMPQHF. As DNA, the CDR3 is TGTGCCAGTGCGACAGGGTCTATGCCCCAGCATTTT.

This chain connects TRBV5-8 to TRBJ2-2, with D perhaps TRBD1 or TRBD2 (7 bases each). The CDR3 contains 16 residues. Trimming took 6 bases from V and 6 from J, leaving 21 bases between them. Germline-derived CDR1 and CDR2 are SGHTS and YDEGEE. The CDR3 nucleotides read TGTGCCAGCAACCTGGGAGGGGGCTCAAGCGCCGGGGAGCTGTTTTTT. It codes for CASNLGGGSSAGELFF.

The V and J genes are TRBV24-1 and TRBJ2-2, with TRBD2 matching over 16 bases. The V segment lost 9 bases and the J segment 3 bases; nucleotides outside the gene matches: 6. The CDR3 covers 17 residues. Germline CDR1 reads KGHDR; CDR2 reads SFDVKD. For the CDR3, the DNA is TGTGCCACCGGGACTAGCGGGAGGGCCCGGGACACCGGGGAGCTGTTTTTT. Protein product: CATGTSGRARDTGELFF.

This clone was found a few times. V gene TRBV6-5 combines with J gene TRBJ2-2; no definite D call. Germline loops: CDR1 MNHEY, CDR2 SVGAGI. V lost 7 bases to trimming and J lost 1 base, with 7 bases between them. There are 13 residues in the CDR3. CDR3 residues: CASTSRNTGELFF. CDR3 nucleotides: TGTGCCAGCACCTCACGGAACACCGGGGAGCTGTTTTTT.

The rearrangement links TRBV11-2 to TRBJ1-5; 10 positions agree with TRBD1. The germline V gene encodes CDR1 SGHAT and CDR2 FQNNGV. The CDR3 extends over 18 amino acids. V trimming: 5 bases; J trimming: 1 base; junction bases outside the gene matches: 11. The CDR3 reads CASSPRQGAMRSNQPQHF. CDR3 in DNA: TGTGCCAGCAGCCCCCGACAGGGGGCTATGAGGAGCAATCAGCCCCAGCATTTT.

The J gene is TRBJ1-2, the V gene TRBV5-6; 9 bases are a match to TRBD1. V shed 4 bases, J shed 3 bases, and the junction held 7 bases outside the gene matches. This CDR3 is built from 15 residues. In germline, CDR1 is SGHDT, CDR2 YYEEEE. CDR3 sequence reads: CASSQGQGIDYGYTF. CDR3 bases: TGTGCCAGCAGCCAAGGACAGGGGATCGACTATGGCTACACCTTC. Full variable domain (rest looked up from reference TRBV5-6 and TRBJ1-2): DAGVTQSPTHLIKTRGQQVTLRCSPKSGHDTVSWYQQALGQGPQFIFQYYEEEERQRGNFPDRFSGHQFPNYSSELNVNALLLGDSALYLCASSQGQGIDYGYTFGSGTRLTVV.

The V gene is TRBV5-8, the J gene TRBJ1-2; possibly TRBD1 for D (5 bases). V gave up 4 bases and J gave up 7 bases, with 14 bases separating them. Germline V CDR1 and CDR2: SGHTS, YDEGEE. CDR3 length: 13 residues. CDR3 residues: CASSTEVGGGYTF. CDR3 nucleotides: TGTGCCAGCAGCACGGAGGTGGGGGGTGGCTACACCTTC.

This clone was counted once. The rearrangement uses TRBV6-6 and TRBJ2-1; perhaps TRBD2 as D (7 bases). V lost 8 bases to trimming and J lost 9 bases, with 14 bases between them. This CDR3 region has 12 residues. Germline V lookup: CDR1 MNHNY, CDR2 SVGAGI (reference sequence). Here the CDR3 DNA reads TGTGCCAGCGGAAGGGGGGGGAGTGAGCAGTTCTTC. It encodes CASGRGGSEQFF.

This chain connects TRBV6-5 to TRBJ2-1, with 9 bases that match TRBD2. The V and J ends lost 4 bases and 8 bases, in that order; junction bases with no gene match: 6. CDR3 length: 14 residues. The germline gives CDR1 MNHEY, CDR2 SVGAGI. The CDR3 is CASSFRPSGDEQFF. CDR3 nucleotide sequence: TGTGCCAGCAGTTTCAGACCTAGCGGGGATGAGCAGTTCTTC.

This clone was picked up one time. The chain carries TRBV5-5 and TRBJ1-1; tentatively, D is TRBD1 (6 bases). V gave up 4 bases and J gave up 0 bases, with 16 bases separating them. Germline lookup yields CDR1 SGHKS and CDR2 YYEKEE (reference sequence). This CDR3 is built from 16 residues. The CDR3 loop reads CASSGGTFQVNTEAFF. Here the CDR3 DNA reads TGTGCCAGCAGCGGAGGGACATTCCAGGTGAACACTGAAGCTTTCTTT.

The V gene is TRBV7-2, the J gene TRBJ1-4; 11 nucleotides agree with TRBD1. The germline gives CDR1 SGHTA, CDR2 FQGNSA. The CDR3 sequence is 15 residues long. With 1 base clipped from V and 9 bases from J, the junction kept 4 bases outside the gene matches. CDR3 sequence reads: CASSLGGTGGKKLFF. CDR3 nucleotides: TGTGCCAGCAGCTTAGGAGGGACAGGGGGTAAAAAACTGTTTTTT. Drawing the rest from reference TRBV7-2 and TRBJ1-4, the complete variable domain is GAGVSQSPSNKVTEKGKDVELRCDPISGHTALYWYRQSLGQGLEFLIYFQGNSAPDKSGLPSDRFSAERTGGSVSTLTIQRTQQEDSAVYLCASSLGGTGGKKLFFGSGTQLSVL.

The J gene is TRBJ1-2, the V gene TRBV7-9; 7 nucleotides align to TRBD1. This CDR3 contains 15 residues. V dropped 5 bases and J dropped 9; count of bases not matched to a gene: 15. CDR1 and CDR2 (germline): SEHNR, FQNEAQ (reference sequence). This CDR3 reads CASSPITGQLQSYTF. The CDR3 nucleotides read TGTGCCAGCAGCCCGATTACGGGACAGCTTCAGAGCTACACCTTC. The whole variable domain, filled in from reference TRBV7-9 and TRBJ1-2, reads DTGVSQNPRHKITKRGQNVTFRCDPISEHNRLYWYRQTLGQGPEFLTYFQNEAQLEKSRLLSDRFSAERPKGSFSTLEIQRTEQGDSAMYLCASSPITGQLQSYTFGSGTRLTVV.

This chain joins TRBV5-1 and TRBJ2-5, with 12 bases that match TRBD1. With V trimmed by 4 bases and J by 6 bases, 7 bases remained unmatched. The germline V gene has CDR1 SGHRS and CDR2 YFSETQ. The CDR3 length is 15 residues. CDR3 in amino acids: CASSLGTGGVKTQYF. The CDR3 DNA reads TGCGCCAGCAGCCTAGGGACAGGGGGCGTAAAGACCCAGTACTTC.

This chain uses TRBV6-5 with TRBJ1-1; 8 nucleotides align to TRBD1. Unmatched junction bases numbered 7, after V lost 6 bases and J lost 1 base. Looked up from germline, CDR1 is MNHEY and CDR2 is SVGAGI. This CDR3 comprises 15 residues. The CDR3 DNA sequence: TGTGCCAGCAGCGGGACAGGCGTTACGAACACTGAAGCTTTCTTT. As protein: CASSGTGVTNTEAFF.

The chain joins TRBV19 to TRBJ2-1; D assignment may be TRBD1 or TRBD2 (5 bases each). Trimming cost V 6 bases and J 6 bases, with 12 bases left between them. The CDR3 loop spans 13 amino acids. In germline, CDR1 is LNHDA, CDR2 SQIVND (reference sequence). The CDR3 nucleotides are TGTGCCAGTAGCCGGGACCTGGGCAATGAGCAGTTCTTC. Translating it yields CASSRDLGNEQFF.

The V call is TRBV14, the J call TRBJ1-1; D not certain. The CDR3 contains 17 residues. The germline gives CDR1 SGHDN, CDR2 FVKESK. Trimming pared 2 bases from V and 3 bases from J, leaving 19 bases between. The CDR3: CASSQLSAGRLDTEAFF. The CDR3 region has the DNA TGTGCCAGCAGCCAACTAAGCGCCGGGCGCTTGGACACTGAAGCTTTCTTT.

The gene calls are TRBV10-1 and TRBJ2-1; TRBD1 matches at 10 bases. Trimming at V came to 6 bases and at J to 4 bases, leaving 6 bases not matched to a gene. Looked up from germline, CDR1 is WNHNN and CDR2 is SYGVQD (reference sequence). The CDR3 loop spans 15 amino acids. This CDR3 is CASSHPGQGYNEQFF. CDR3 nucleotide sequence: TGCGCCAGCAGCCACCCGGGACAGGGGTACAATGAGCAGTTCTTC.